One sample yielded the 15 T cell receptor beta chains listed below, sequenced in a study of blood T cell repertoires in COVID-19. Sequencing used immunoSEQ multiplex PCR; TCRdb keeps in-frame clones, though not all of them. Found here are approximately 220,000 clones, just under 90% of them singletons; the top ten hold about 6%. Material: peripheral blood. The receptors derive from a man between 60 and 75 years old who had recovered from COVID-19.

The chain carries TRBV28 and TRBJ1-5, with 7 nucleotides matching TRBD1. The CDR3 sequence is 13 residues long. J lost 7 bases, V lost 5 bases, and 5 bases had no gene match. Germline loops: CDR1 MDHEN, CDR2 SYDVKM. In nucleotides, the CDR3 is TGTGCCAGCAGTGAGGGACAGATACAGCCCCAGCATTTT. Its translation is CASSEGQIQPQHF. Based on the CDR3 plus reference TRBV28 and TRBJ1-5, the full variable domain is DVKVTQSSRYLVKRTGEKVFLECVQDMDHENMFWYRQDPGLGLRLIYFSYDVKMKEKGDIPEGYSVSREKKERFSLILESASTNQTSMYLCASSEGQIQPQHFGDGTRLSIL.

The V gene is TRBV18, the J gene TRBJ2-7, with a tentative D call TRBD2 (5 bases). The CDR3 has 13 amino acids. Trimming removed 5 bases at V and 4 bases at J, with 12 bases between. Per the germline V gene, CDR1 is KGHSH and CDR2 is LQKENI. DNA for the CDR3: TGTGCCAGCTCAAACGGGGAATTTTACGAGCAGTACTTC. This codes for CASSNGEFYEQYF.

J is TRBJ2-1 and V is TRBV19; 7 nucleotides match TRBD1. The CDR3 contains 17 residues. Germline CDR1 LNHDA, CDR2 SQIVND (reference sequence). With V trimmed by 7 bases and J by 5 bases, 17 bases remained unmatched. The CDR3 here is CASNWGDRALNNNEQFF. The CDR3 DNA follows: TGTGCCAGTAATTGGGGCGACAGGGCGCTAAATAACAATGAGCAGTTCTTC.

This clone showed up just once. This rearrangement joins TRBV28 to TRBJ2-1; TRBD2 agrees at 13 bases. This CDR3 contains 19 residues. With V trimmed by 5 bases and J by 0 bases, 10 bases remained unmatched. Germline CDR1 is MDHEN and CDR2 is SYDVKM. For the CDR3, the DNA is TGTGCCAGCAGTGAGCTGGGACTAGCGGGATTAGGCTCCTACAATGAGCAGTTCTTC. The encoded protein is CASSELGLAGLGSYNEQFF.

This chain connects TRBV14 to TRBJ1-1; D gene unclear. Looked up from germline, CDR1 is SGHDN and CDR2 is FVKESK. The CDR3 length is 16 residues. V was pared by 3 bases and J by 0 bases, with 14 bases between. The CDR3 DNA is TGTGCCAGCAGCCATCGACCCGCGGCCATGAACACTGAAGCTTTCTTT. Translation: CASSHRPAAMNTEAFF.

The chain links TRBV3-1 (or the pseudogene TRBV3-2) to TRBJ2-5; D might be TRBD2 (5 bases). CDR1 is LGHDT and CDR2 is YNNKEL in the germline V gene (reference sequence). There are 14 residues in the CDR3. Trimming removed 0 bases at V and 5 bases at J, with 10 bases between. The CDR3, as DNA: TGTGCCAGCAGCCAAGAGGGAGTCAGGGAGACCCAGTACTTC. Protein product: CASSQEGVRETQYF.

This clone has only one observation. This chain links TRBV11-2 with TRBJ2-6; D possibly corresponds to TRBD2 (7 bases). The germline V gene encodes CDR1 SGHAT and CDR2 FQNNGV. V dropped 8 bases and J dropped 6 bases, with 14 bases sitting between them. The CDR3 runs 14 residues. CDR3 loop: CASREGGSANVLTF. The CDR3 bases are TGTGCCAGCCGAGAGGGGGGGTCGGCCAACGTCCTGACTTTC.

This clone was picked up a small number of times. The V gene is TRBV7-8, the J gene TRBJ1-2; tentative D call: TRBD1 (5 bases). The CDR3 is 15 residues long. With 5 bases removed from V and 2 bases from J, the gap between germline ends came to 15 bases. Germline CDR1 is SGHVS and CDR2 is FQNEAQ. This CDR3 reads CASSPTGGWNYGYTF. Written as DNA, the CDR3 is TGTGCCAGCAGCCCCACGGGGGGATGGAACTATGGCTACACCTTC. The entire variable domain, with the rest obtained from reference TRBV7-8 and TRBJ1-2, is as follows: GAGVSQSPRYKVAKRGQDVALRCDPISGHVSLFWYQQALGQGPEFLTYFQNEAQLDKSGLPSDRFFAERPEGSVSTLKIQRTQQEDSAVYLCASSPTGGWNYGYTFGSGTRLTVV.

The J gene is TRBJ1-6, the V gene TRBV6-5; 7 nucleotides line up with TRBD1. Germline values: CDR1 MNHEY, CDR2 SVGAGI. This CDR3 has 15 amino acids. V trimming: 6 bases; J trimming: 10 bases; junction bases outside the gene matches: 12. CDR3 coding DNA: TGTGCCAGCAGCCGACAGGGTGGTGTAGGATCACCCCTCCACTTT. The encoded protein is CASSRQGGVGSPLHF.

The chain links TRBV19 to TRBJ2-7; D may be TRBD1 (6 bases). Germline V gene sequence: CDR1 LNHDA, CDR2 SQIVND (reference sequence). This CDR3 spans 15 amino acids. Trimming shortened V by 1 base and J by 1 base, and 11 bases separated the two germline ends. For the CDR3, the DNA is TGTGCCAGTAGTATAGGTGGGGGCTCGTCCTACGAGCAGTACTTC. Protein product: CASSIGGGSSYEQYF.

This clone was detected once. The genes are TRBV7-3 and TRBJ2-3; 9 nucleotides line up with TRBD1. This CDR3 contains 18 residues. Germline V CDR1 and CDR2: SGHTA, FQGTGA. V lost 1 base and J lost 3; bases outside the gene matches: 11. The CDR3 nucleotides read TGTGCCAGCAGCTTAAGACCCCTGGGACAGGGTGGTACAGATACGCAGTATTTT. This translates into CASSLRPLGQGGTDTQYF.

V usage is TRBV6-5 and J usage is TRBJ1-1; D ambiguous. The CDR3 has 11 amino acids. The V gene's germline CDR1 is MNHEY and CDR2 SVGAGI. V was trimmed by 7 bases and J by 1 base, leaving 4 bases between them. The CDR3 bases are TGTGCCAGCATATGGAACACTGAAGCTTTCTTT. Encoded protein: CASIWNTEAFF.

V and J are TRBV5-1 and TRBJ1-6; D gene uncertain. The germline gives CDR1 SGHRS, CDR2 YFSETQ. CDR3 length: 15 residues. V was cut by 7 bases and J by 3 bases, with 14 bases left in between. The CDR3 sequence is CASRGSANYNSPLHF. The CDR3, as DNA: TGCGCCAGCCGCGGGTCAGCCAACTATAATTCACCCCTCCACTTT. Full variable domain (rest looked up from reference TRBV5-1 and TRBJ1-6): KAGVTQTPRYLIKTRGQQVTLSCSPISGHRSVSWYQQTPGQGLQFLFEYFSETQRNKGNFPGRFSGRQFSNSRSEMNVSTLELGDSALYLCASRGSANYNSPLHFGNGTRLTVT.

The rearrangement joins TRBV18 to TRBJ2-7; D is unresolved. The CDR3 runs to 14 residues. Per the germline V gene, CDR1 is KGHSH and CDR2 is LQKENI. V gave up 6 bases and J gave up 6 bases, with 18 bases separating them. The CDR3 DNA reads TGTGCCAGCTCTAAAAACCAGAGACTTGGCGAGCAGTACTTC. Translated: CASSKNQRLGEQYF.

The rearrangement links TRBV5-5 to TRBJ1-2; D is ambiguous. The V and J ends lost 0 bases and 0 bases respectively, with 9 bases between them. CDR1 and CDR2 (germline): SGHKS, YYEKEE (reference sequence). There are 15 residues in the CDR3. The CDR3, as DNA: TGTGCCAGCAGCTTGGGTAGGAGTACTAACTATGGCTACACCTTC. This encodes CASSLGRSTNYGYTF.